These 21 T cell receptor beta chains were sequenced from one sample in a study of radiotherapy plus CTLA-4 blockade in lung cancer. Produced via immunoSEQ multiplex PCR; TCRdb's table is partial and in-frame only. This table has around 82,000 clones, roughly four fifths appearing once. The sequencing here drew on peripheral blood, taken from a patient treated with radiotherapy plus ipilimumab. The receptor source for this set is a human donor with non-small cell lung cancer who had stable disease on radiotherapy plus ipilimumab.

This chain joins TRBV18 and TRBJ2-7, with 9 bases aligning to TRBD1. CDR1 is KGHSH and CDR2 is LQKENI in the germline V gene. The CDR3 length is 16 residues. The ends lost 6 bases at V and 9 bases at J; junction bases unmatched: 18. Here the CDR3 DNA reads TGTGCCAGCTCGCTGAGCCCGGGACAGGGTCGAGATGGGCAGTACTTC. It encodes CASSLSPGQGRDGQYF.

V usage is TRBV6-5 and J usage is TRBJ1-3; the D gene is possibly TRBD1 (6 bases). Germline CDR1 reads MNHEY; CDR2 reads SVGAGI. The CDR3 runs to 15 residues. V lost 4 bases, J lost 0 bases, and 10 bases lay in between. The CDR3 bases are TGTGCCAGCAGTTTCGGACAGTTCTCTGGAAACACCATATATTTT. Protein sequence: CASSFGQFSGNTIYF.

The J gene is TRBJ1-1, the V gene TRBV18, with 9 bases identical to TRBD1. Losses at the gene ends were 6 bases for V and 1 base for J; bases not matched to a gene: 9. CDR3 length equals 16 residues. The germline gives CDR1 KGHSH, CDR2 LQKENI. This chain's CDR3 is CASSPGDRARNTEAFF. CDR3 sequence (DNA): TGTGCCAGCTCTCCGGGGGACAGGGCTAGGAACACTGAAGCTTTCTTT.

The chain has TRBV6-1 and TRBJ1-4; D not certain. The CDR3 length is 15 residues. The V and J ends lost 6 bases and 2 bases respectively, with 13 bases between them. The germline gives CDR1 MNHNS, CDR2 SASEGT. CDR3 nucleotide sequence: TGTGCCAGCAGCATTTCGACGGGGACTAATGAAAAACTGTTTTTT. This gives the protein CASSISTGTNEKLFF.

As DNA, the CDR3 is TGTGCCAGTAGTATTAAGGGACAGTCGAACACCGGGGAGCTGTTTTTT. Amino acid sequence: CASSIKGQSNTGELFF. The chain links TRBV19 to TRBJ2-2, with 7 positions matching TRBD1. Per the germline V gene, CDR1 is LNHDA and CDR2 is SQIVND (reference sequence). Trimming took 3 bases from V and 0 from J; bases not matched to a gene: 4. The length of the CDR3 is 16 residues.

The sample holds one count of this clone. The rearrangement joins TRBV12-5 to TRBJ2-2; no clear D. The germline CDR1 and CDR2 sequences are LGHNT and FRNRAP. V was clipped by 2 bases and J by 4 bases, with 8 bases between them. This CDR3 is built from 14 residues. The CDR3 region has the DNA TGTGCTAGTGGTTTGTCTGTGGGCACCGGGGAGCTGTTTTTT. This codes for CASGLSVGTGELFF.

V gene TRBV14 combines with J gene TRBJ1-2, with D possibly matching TRBD1 (6 bases). Germline V gene data show CDR1 as SGHDN and CDR2 as FVKESK. The V end was cut by 1 base, the J end by 6 bases, with 15 bases between. This CDR3 region has 15 residues. The CDR3 region has the DNA TGTGCCAGCAGCCAAGTGGTGGGGGCCCGACATGGCTACACCTTC. Translation gives CASSQVVGARHGYTF.

This rearrangement joins TRBV27 to TRBJ2-6; no definite D call. Germline-derived CDR1 and CDR2 are MNHEY and SMNVEV (reference sequence). This CDR3 has 16 residues. The V and J ends lost 7 bases and 1 base respectively, with 14 bases between them. CDR3 bases: TGTGCCAGCACGTGGTGGGGAAGGTCTGGGGCCAACGTCCTGACTTTC. Protein product: CASTWWGRSGANVLTF.

The chain has TRBV6-5 and TRBJ2-3, with D possibly being TRBD2 (5 bases). The CDR3 consists of 13 residues. Trimming stripped 7 bases from V and 1 base from J, with 9 bases between. Germline CDR1 reads MNHEY; CDR2 reads SVGAGI. The CDR3 DNA follows: TGTGCCAGCATTAGGACTGGCACAGATACGCAGTATTTT. The encoded protein is CASIRTGTDTQYF.

This sequence joins TRBV27 and TRBJ2-5, with no clear D. CDR3 length equals 13 residues. CDR1 and CDR2 (germline): MNHEY, SMNVEV (reference sequence). The germline V and J ends were trimmed by 5 bases and 0 bases, with 7 bases remaining between them. CDR3 nucleotides: TGTGCCAGCAGTACACCGTACCAAGAGACCCAGTACTTC. Protein product: CASSTPYQETQYF.

The chain couples TRBV5-1 to TRBJ2-3, with D perhaps TRBD2 (6 bases). V was clipped by 3 bases and J by 6 bases, with 14 bases between them. Germline CDR1 is SGHRS and CDR2 is YFSETQ. The CDR3 has 14 residues. The CDR3 coding sequence is TGCGCCAGCAGCTGGGGACTTTCAGAGGATACGCAGTATTTT. Its translation: CASSWGLSEDTQYF.

This clone was seen only a few times. The chain has TRBV6-6 and TRBJ1-6; 7 bases fit TRBD1. The CDR3 covers 12 residues. V lost 11 bases, J lost 8 bases, and 6 bases stayed unmatched. The germline V gene encodes CDR1 MNHNY and CDR2 SVGAGI (reference sequence). The CDR3, as DNA: TGTGCCGCTCAGCAGGGGGATTCACCCCTCCACTTT. It encodes CAAQQGDSPLHF.

The gene calls are TRBV30 and TRBJ2-7; possibly TRBD2 for D (6 bases). V lost 1 base to trimming and J lost 0 bases, with 10 bases between them. The CDR3 is made up of 14 amino acids. Per the germline V gene, CDR1 is GTSNPN and CDR2 is SVGIG (reference sequence). The CDR3 nucleotides are TGTGCCTGGAGTGCCGGGACTCCCTCCTACGAGCAGTACTTC. Translated, it gives CAWSAGTPSYEQYF.

J is TRBJ2-1 and V is TRBV2; D gene uncertain. Germline V gene data show CDR1 as SNHLY and CDR2 as FYNNEI. V was clipped by 11 bases and J by 7 bases, with 9 bases between them. The CDR3 runs to 10 residues. The CDR3: CAVKRNEQFF. CDR3 DNA sequence: TGTGCCGTAAAGAGGAATGAGCAGTTCTTC.

This chain links TRBV27 with TRBJ1-1; D gene uncertain. Between the trimmed V and J ends, which lost 2 bases and 2 bases, there was a span of 12 bases. This CDR3 is built from 15 residues. The germline V gene has CDR1 MNHEY and CDR2 SMNVEV (reference sequence). The CDR3 spells CASSLDRSANTEAFF. For the CDR3, the DNA is TGTGCCAGCAGTTTAGATCGGAGTGCTAACACTGAAGCTTTCTTT.

V is TRBV6-1 and J is TRBJ2-2; 12 positions match TRBD2. There are 17 residues in the CDR3. Per germline, CDR1 MNHNS and CDR2 SASEGT. The ends lost 2 bases at V and 6 bases at J; junction bases unmatched: 7. This chain's CDR3 is CASSEYGTSGRPGELFF. DNA for the CDR3: TGTGCCAGCAGTGAATACGGGACTAGCGGGCGGCCCGGGGAGCTGTTTTTT.

V gene TRBV7-2 combines with J gene TRBJ2-2; 10 bases fit TRBD2. This CDR3 is built from 17 residues. With 3 bases clipped from V and 0 bases from J, the junction kept 4 bases outside the gene matches. The germline V gene encodes CDR1 SGHTA and CDR2 FQGNSA. Here the CDR3 reads CASSFFSGGPNTGELFF. CDR3 in DNA: TGTGCCAGCAGCTTTTTTAGCGGGGGGCCGAACACCGGGGAGCTGTTTTTT.

The chain employs TRBV30 and TRBJ1-4; a weak D match, TRBD1 (5 bases). Trimming removed 4 bases at V and 2 bases at J, with 11 bases between. CDR1 is GTSNPN and CDR2 is SVGIG in the germline V gene (reference sequence). This CDR3 comprises 14 residues. DNA for the CDR3: TGTGCCTGGAACGCAGGGAAGACTAATGAAAAACTGTTTTTT. It encodes CAWNAGKTNEKLFF.

This rearrangement joins TRBV7-8 to TRBJ2-1; D is perhaps TRBD2 (5 bases). Germline V gene data show CDR1 as SGHVS and CDR2 as FQNEAQ. V was clipped by 4 bases and J by 2 bases, with 9 bases between them. The CDR3 length is 14 residues. The CDR3 nucleotides read TGTGCCAGCAGCTGGGCCGGGGCCTACAATGAGCAGTTCTTC. As protein: CASSWAGAYNEQFF. Full variable domain (remainder filled in from reference TRBV7-8 and TRBJ2-1): GAGVSQSPRYKVAKRGQDVALRCDPISGHVSLFWYQQALGQGPEFLTYFQNEAQLDKSGLPSDRFFAERPEGSVSTLKIQRTQQEDSAVYLCASSWAGAYNEQFFGPGTRLTVL.

This clone appeared once. V is TRBV5-1 and J is TRBJ2-3; TRBD2 agrees at 9 bases. This CDR3 region has 17 residues. V trimming: 1 base; J trimming: 6 bases; junction bases outside the gene matches: 12. CDR1 SGHRS and CDR2 YFSETQ come from the germline V gene. CDR3 sequence: CASSLNKAGGPGDTQYF. CDR3 sequence (DNA): TGCGCCAGCAGCTTGAATAAGGCGGGAGGGCCAGGGGATACGCAGTATTTT.

The gene calls are TRBV28 and TRBJ1-2; D might be TRBD1 (5 bases). Germline CDR1 and CDR2: MDHEN and SYDVKM. There are 14 residues in the CDR3. Trimming left V 2 bases short and J 0 bases short, with 7 bases between. The CDR3 sequence: CASSLGAANYGYTF. In DNA form, the CDR3 reads TGTGCCAGCAGTTTAGGGGCTGCTAACTATGGCTACACCTTC.